This T cell receptor (beta chain) was observed in a study of T cell responses to AZD1222 COVID-19 vaccine. This clone occurred a few times. The antigen is not known. The study, taken as a whole, reports: An increase in Spike-specific TCR breadth and depth was observed after two AZD1222 doses. Reports say nearly half of spike-specific TCRs go after unmutated variant regions.

Measured with immunoSEQ multiplex PCR; TCRdb has only the in-frame clones, and not every one. The table includes about 130,000 clones, roughly 90% detected once. This sequence originates from an adult who received the AZD1222 COVID-19 vaccine. Sequencing was performed on peripheral blood, taken 28 days after the second AZD1222 dose.

The CDR3 loop reads CASSMLAGPNEQFF. CDR3 sequence (DNA): TGTGCCAGTAGTATGCTAGCGGGCCCTAATGAGCAGTTCTTC. This rearrangement joins TRBV19 to TRBJ2-1; 8 bases line up with TRBD2. Germline CDR1 LNHDA, CDR2 SQIVND (reference sequence). The CDR3 is 14 amino acids. The J segment lost 7 bases and the V segment lost 3 bases, leaving 5 bases of the junction unmatched.